A single sample is the source of the 29 T cell receptor beta chains below, sequenced in a study of shared clonotypes between healthy human individuals. Sequencing used immunoSEQ multiplex PCR; TCRdb keeps in-frame clones, though not all of them. The repertoire consists of some 2.4 million clones, with 80% to 95% occurring once and the leading ten covering more than 0.35%. Material for sequencing was naive CD4+ T cells from PBMCs. Described subset: CD45RA+ positively selected. The receptors were gathered from a young man in good health. Some clones in this sample may be carry-over from other donors' samples.

The DNA of the CDR3 is TGTGCCAGCAGTGTGCGGGGGAACTTGGCCGGGGAGCTGTTTTTT. Amino acid sequence: CASSVRGNLAGELFF. V gene TRBV6-1 combines with J gene TRBJ2-2; 7 bases align to TRBD2. CDR3 size: 15 residues. Unmatched junction bases numbered 8, after V lost 4 bases and J lost 6 bases. CDR1 MNHNS and CDR2 SASEGT come from the germline V gene.

The chain uses TRBV29-1 and TRBJ2-1; unclear D gene. Germline CDR1 SQVTM, CDR2 ANQGSEA. V was trimmed by 5 bases and J by 3 bases, leaving 8 bases between them. This CDR3 is 12 amino acids long. For the CDR3, the DNA is TGCAGCGTTAGAGAAGTCTACAATGAGCAGTTCTTC. Protein product: CSVREVYNEQFF.

The CDR3 region is CAGSGSNTEAFF. CDR3 in DNA: TGTGCCGGATCGGGGTCGAACACTGAAGCTTTCTTT. V usage is TRBV5-4 and J usage is TRBJ1-1; D not resolved. V lost 10 bases and J 1 base, leaving 11 bases between the germline ends. The CDR3 runs 12 residues. The germline V gene encodes CDR1 SGHNT and CDR2 YYREEE (reference sequence).

The chain couples TRBV29-1 to TRBJ1-2; TRBD1 aligns across 9 bases. Germline V gene lookup returns CDR1 SQVTM and CDR2 ANQGSEA. Germline trimming cut 6 bases from V and 6 bases from J; bases unmatched to any gene: 14. This CDR3 is built from 15 residues. The CDR3 DNA sequence: TGCAGCGTCGTCGGTCGCGCTCGGACAGGGGATGGCTACACCTTC. It is translated as CSVVGRARTGDGYTF.

Points on this clone: Within the sample, other DNA sequences also encode this same CDR3. This chain joins TRBV30 and TRBJ1-6, with D unresolved. The CDR3 sequence is 13 residues long. The germline gives CDR1 GTSNPN, CDR2 SVGIG (reference sequence). The V gene lost 0 bases and the J gene lost 1 base, with 1 base spanning the gap. CDR3 sequence reads: CAWSVSYNSPLHF. The CDR3 DNA reads TGTGCCTGGAGTGTTTCCTATAATTCACCCCTCCACTTT.

V is TRBV6-5 and J is TRBJ2-1, with D unresolved. Trimming shortened V by 5 bases and J by 7 bases, and 9 bases separated the two germline ends. The CDR3 contains 12 residues. The V gene's germline CDR1 is MNHEY and CDR2 SVGAGI. CDR3 sequence: CASSRGTNEQFF. The CDR3 DNA follows: TGTGCCAGCAGTCGAGGAACGAATGAGCAGTTCTTC.

The chain combines TRBV19 with TRBJ1-1, with D possibly being TRBD1 (5 bases). V was shortened by 4 bases and J by 1 base, with 7 bases between the two germline ends. The CDR3 runs to 13 residues. Germline CDR1 is LNHDA and CDR2 is SQIVND (reference sequence). CDR3 in amino acids: CASSSGQNTEAFF. The CDR3 nucleotides read TGTGCCAGTAGTAGCGGACAGAACACTGAAGCTTTCTTT.

This clone is a singleton in its sample. This chain links TRBV18 with TRBJ2-1; perhaps TRBD1 as D (6 bases). Germline CDR1 KGHSH, CDR2 LQKENI. The CDR3 runs 16 residues. The germline V and J ends were trimmed by 3 bases and 0 bases, with 12 bases remaining between them. The DNA for the CDR3 is TGTGCCAGCTCACCGCTACAGGGACCCTCCTACAATGAGCAGTTCTTC. The encoded protein is CASSPLQGPSYNEQFF.

The chain carries TRBV6-1 and TRBJ1-2; weak D call: TRBD1 (6 bases). This CDR3 is 15 amino acids long. Between the trimmed V and J ends, which lost 6 bases and 3 bases, there was a span of 17 bases. CDR1 and CDR2 from the germline V gene are MNHNS and SASEGT. CDR3 amino acids: CASSQRGGADYGYTF. Written as DNA, the CDR3 is TGTGCCAGCAGCCAACGCGGGGGCGCTGACTATGGCTACACCTTC.

The chain combines TRBV6-5 with TRBJ1-5; 9 nucleotides align to TRBD1. CDR1 is MNHEY, CDR2 SVGAGI, per germline. CDR3 length equals 15 residues. Trimming took 6 bases from V and 7 from J; bases not matched to a gene: 10. The CDR3 DNA reads as TGTGCCAGCAGGCCACCGGGACAGGGAAAGCAGCCCCAGCATTTT. Its translation: CASRPPGQGKQPQHF.

The rearrangement links TRBV6-1 to TRBJ1-6; tentative D call: TRBD1 (6 bases). Germline CDR1 MNHNS, CDR2 SASEGT. Between the trimmed V and J ends, which lost 3 bases and 10 bases, there was a span of 13 bases. This CDR3 comprises 14 residues. DNA for the CDR3: TGTGCCAGCAGTGATTTGCAGGGGTACTCACCCCTCCACTTT. It specifies CASSDLQGYSPLHF.

J is TRBJ1-2 and V is TRBV19; 10 bases fit TRBD1. Per the germline V gene, CDR1 is LNHDA and CDR2 is SQIVND (reference sequence). The V and J ends lost 8 bases and 7 bases, in that order; junction bases with no gene match: 10. The CDR3 totals 14 residues. CDR3 loop: CASSPDRGPRGYTF. The CDR3 DNA reads TGTGCCAGTTCGCCAGACAGGGGGCCGCGTGGCTACACCTTC.

V is TRBV6-5 and J is TRBJ2-1; 10 bases are a match to TRBD1. CDR1 and CDR2 from the germline V gene are MNHEY and SVGAGI. J lost 6 bases, V lost 0 bases, and 5 bases had no gene match. The CDR3 is 16 residues long. CDR3: CASSYSGTGVFNEQFF. Here the CDR3 DNA reads TGTGCCAGCAGTTACTCCGGGACAGGGGTTTTCAATGAGCAGTTCTTC.

V gene TRBV7-8 combines with J gene TRBJ2-2, with 12 bases aligning to TRBD2. The CDR3 has 15 amino acids. V lost 7 bases, J lost 5 bases, and 5 bases stayed unmatched. CDR1 and CDR2 (germline): SGHVS, FQNEAQ. CDR3 residues: CASNLAGGATGELFF. The CDR3 region has the DNA TGTGCCAGCAACCTAGCGGGAGGGGCGACCGGGGAGCTGTTTTTT.

The rearrangement links TRBV18 to TRBJ2-1, with 7 nucleotides matching TRBD2. CDR3 length: 14 amino acids. V shed 8 bases and J 1 base; nucleotides not matched to a gene: 5. The germline V gene encodes CDR1 KGHSH and CDR2 LQKENI. The CDR3 DNA follows: TGTGCCAGCGCCGGGGGGACGTCCTACAATGAGCAGTTCTTC. Translated: CASAGGTSYNEQFF.

J is TRBJ2-2 and V is TRBV5-1, with 12 bases lining up with TRBD2. CDR3 length: 17 residues. V lost 4 bases to trimming and J lost 4 bases; unmatched junction nucleotides: 8. Germline V lookup: CDR1 SGHRS, CDR2 YFSETQ. CDR3: CASSPTLAGGRTGELFF. The CDR3 DNA reads TGCGCCAGCAGCCCCACCCTAGCGGGGGGGCGCACCGGGGAGCTGTTTTTT.

The CDR3 bases are TGTGCCAGCAGCAAACCGGGACAGGCTGATCAGCCCCAGCATTTT. Protein sequence: CASSKPGQADQPQHF. The rearrangement links TRBV21-1 to TRBJ1-5; the table assigns TRBD1, which was not confirmed against the DNA. TRBV21-1 is classified as a pseudogene. The CDR3 length is 15 residues.

In its sample, this clone was seen once. The chain links TRBV7-8 to TRBJ1-2; 11 bases are shared with TRBD1. The V segment lost 4 bases and the J segment 0 bases; nucleotides outside the gene matches: 4. The CDR3 sequence is 16 residues long. Per the germline V gene, CDR1 is SGHVS and CDR2 is FQNEAQ. CDR3 in amino acids: CASSWTGGFTNYGYTF. CDR3 nucleotide sequence: TGTGCCAGCAGCTGGACAGGGGGCTTTACTAACTATGGCTACACCTTC.

This sequence joins TRBV19 and TRBJ2-1; TRBD2 matches 7 bases. The CDR3 sequence is 14 residues long. Germline values: CDR1 LNHDA, CDR2 SQIVND (reference sequence). Germline trimming cut 6 bases from V and 2 bases from J; bases unmatched to any gene: 4. The CDR3 sequence: CASRGRVTYNEQFF. CDR3 bases: TGTGCCAGTAGGGGGAGGGTGACCTACAATGAGCAGTTCTTC.

This sequence joins TRBV19 and TRBJ2-7; 10 bases align to TRBD2. This CDR3 spans 15 amino acids. Germline values: CDR1 LNHDA, CDR2 SQIVND (reference sequence). V lost 6 bases to trimming and J lost 0 bases; unmatched junction nucleotides: 5. CDR3 loop: CASRLAGAYSYEQYF. The CDR3 DNA sequence: TGTGCCAGTAGGCTAGCGGGAGCGTACTCCTACGAGCAGTACTTC.

Details on this clone: Other DNA sequences in this sample translate to the same CDR3. The V call is TRBV5-1, the J call TRBJ2-7; 10 nucleotides agree with TRBD2. V lost 2 bases to trimming and J lost 0 bases; unmatched junction nucleotides: 2. This CDR3 comprises 15 residues. The V gene's germline CDR1 is SGHRS and CDR2 YFSETQ. The CDR3 sequence: CASSLSGRASYEQYF. The CDR3 region has the DNA TGCGCCAGCAGCTTAAGCGGGAGGGCCTCCTACGAGCAGTACTTC.

V is TRBV29-1 and J is TRBJ2-7, with 7 bases aligning to TRBD1. Looked up from germline, CDR1 is SQVTM and CDR2 is ANQGSEA. The ends lost 7 bases at V and 3 bases at J; junction bases unmatched: 6. The CDR3 runs to 12 residues. The CDR3 region has the DNA TGCAGCGCGGCGGACAGGTTCTACGAGCAGTACTTC. It translates to CSAADRFYEQYF.

The gene calls are TRBV5-1 and TRBJ2-1, with 11 bases matching TRBD1. V was clipped by 1 base and J by 3 bases; unmatched bases: 6. The CDR3 consists of 17 residues. Per the germline V gene, CDR1 is SGHRS and CDR2 is YFSETQ. The CDR3 reads CASSLKLGTGGYNEQFF. For the CDR3, the DNA is TGCGCCAGCAGCTTGAAACTCGGGACAGGGGGCTACAATGAGCAGTTCTTC.

The chain is built from TRBV6-5 and TRBJ1-2; 8 nucleotides line up with TRBD1. The CDR3 runs 16 residues. CDR1 and CDR2 from the germline V gene are MNHEY and SVGAGI. V lost 4 bases, J lost 8 bases, and 15 bases stayed unmatched. The CDR3 DNA sequence: TGTGCCAGCAGTTCGACCCTTGGACAGGGTGCGGGCGGCTACACCTTC. Encoded protein: CASSSTLGQGAGGYTF.

The V gene is TRBV5-1, the J gene TRBJ2-2; D is possibly TRBD1 (8 bases). V was trimmed by 4 bases and J by 1 base, leaving 14 bases between them. The V gene's germline CDR1 is SGHRS and CDR2 YFSETQ. This CDR3 is built from 16 residues. The DNA for the CDR3 is TGCGCCAGCAGCATGCGGGGGACAGGGAACACCGGGGAGCTGTTTTTT. This encodes CASSMRGTGNTGELFF. The whole variable domain, remainder taken from reference TRBV5-1 and TRBJ2-2, is KAGVTQTPRYLIKTRGQQVTLSCSPISGHRSVSWYQQTPGQGLQFLFEYFSETQRNKGNFPGRFSGRQFSNSRSEMNVSTLELGDSALYLCASSMRGTGNTGELFFGEGSRLTVL.

The gene calls are TRBV28 and TRBJ2-2; no reliable D call. The CDR3 totals 14 residues. In germline, CDR1 is MDHEN, CDR2 SYDVKM. V dropped 3 bases and J dropped 5 bases, with 10 bases sitting between them. DNA of the CDR3: TGTGCCAGCAGTTTCCTTACAGAGACCGGGGAGCTGTTTTTT. Its protein is CASSFLTETGELFF.

The V gene is TRBV9, the J gene TRBJ2-1; D possibly corresponds to TRBD2 (6 bases). With 2 bases removed from V and 3 bases from J, the gap between germline ends came to 12 bases. The CDR3 runs 15 residues. The germline CDR1 and CDR2 sequences are SGDLS and YYNGEE. The CDR3 loop is CASSVLAIGYNEQFF. The CDR3 DNA reads TGTGCCAGCAGCGTTCTAGCGATCGGCTACAATGAGCAGTTCTTC.

Regarding this clone: Other DNA variants within this sample encode the same CDR3. V and J are TRBV9 and TRBJ2-1; D possibly matches TRBD1 or TRBD2 (5 bases each). From germline, CDR1 is SGDLS and CDR2 YYNGEE. This CDR3 region has 15 residues. Trimming left V 3 bases short and J 0 bases short, with 10 bases between. CDR3 residues: CASSAEGSSYNEQFF. CDR3 coding DNA: TGTGCCAGCAGCGCTGAGGGGAGCTCCTACAATGAGCAGTTCTTC. Using reference TRBV9 and TRBJ2-1 for the parts outside the CDR3, the full variable domain is DSGVTQTPKHLITATGQRVTLRCSPRSGDLSVYWYQQSLDQGLQFLIQYYNGEERAKGNILERFSAQQFPDLHSELNLSSLELGDSALYFCASSAEGSSYNEQFFGPGTRLTVL.

The genes are TRBV28 and TRBJ1-2; D is unresolved. The CDR3 consists of 12 residues. Per germline, CDR1 MDHEN and CDR2 SYDVKM. Trimming took off 3 bases at V and 7 bases at J, with 9 bases between the two ends. This CDR3 reads CASSFNPSGYTF. CDR3 DNA: TGTGCCAGCAGTTTTAACCCTAGTGGCTACACCTTC.